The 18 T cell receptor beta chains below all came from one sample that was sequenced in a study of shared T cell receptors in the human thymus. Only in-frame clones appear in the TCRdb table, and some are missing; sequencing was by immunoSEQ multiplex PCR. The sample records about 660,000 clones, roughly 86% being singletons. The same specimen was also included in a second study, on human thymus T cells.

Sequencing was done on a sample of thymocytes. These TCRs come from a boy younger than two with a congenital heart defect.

The CDR3 region has the DNA TGTGCCAGCAGCTTAGATAGGGACAGGCTAAACACTGAAGCTTTCTTT. Encoded protein: CASSLDRDRLNTEAFF. This chain joins TRBV7-6 and TRBJ1-1; 8 bases are shared with TRBD1. J gave up 2 bases and V 1 base, and 6 bases lay outside the gene matches. CDR3 size: 16 residues. The germline V gene has CDR1 SGHVS and CDR2 FNYEAQ.

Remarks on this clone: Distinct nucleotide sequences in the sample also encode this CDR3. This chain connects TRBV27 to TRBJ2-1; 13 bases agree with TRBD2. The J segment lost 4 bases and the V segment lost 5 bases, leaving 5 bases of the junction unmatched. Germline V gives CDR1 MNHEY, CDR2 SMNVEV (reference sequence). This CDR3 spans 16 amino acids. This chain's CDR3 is CASSPRTSGSYNEQFF. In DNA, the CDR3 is TGTGCCAGCAGTCCCCGGACTAGCGGGAGTTACAATGAGCAGTTCTTC.

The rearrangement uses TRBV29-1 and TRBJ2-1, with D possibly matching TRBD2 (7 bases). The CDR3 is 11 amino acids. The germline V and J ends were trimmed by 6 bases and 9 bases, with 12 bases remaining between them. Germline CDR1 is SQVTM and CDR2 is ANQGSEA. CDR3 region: CSVGRGGEQFF. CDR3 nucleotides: TGCAGCGTAGGTAGGGGGGGTGAGCAGTTCTTC.

The CDR3 reads CASSTGGGGRLYGYTF. Written as DNA, the CDR3 is TGTGCCAGCAGCACAGGAGGGGGGGGCAGGCTCTATGGCTACACCTTC. The chain combines TRBV5-4 with TRBJ1-2; D may be TRBD1 (6 bases). CDR3 length: 16 residues. Trimming pared 4 bases from V and 4 bases from J, leaving 20 bases between. Germline V gives CDR1 SGHNT, CDR2 YYREEE (reference sequence).

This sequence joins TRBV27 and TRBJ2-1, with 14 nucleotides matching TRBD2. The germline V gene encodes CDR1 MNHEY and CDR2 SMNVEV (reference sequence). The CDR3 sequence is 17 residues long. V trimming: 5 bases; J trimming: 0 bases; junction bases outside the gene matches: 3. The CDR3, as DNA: TGTGCCAGCAGTGGGACTAGCGGGGGAAGCTCCTACAATGAGCAGTTCTTC. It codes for CASSGTSGGSSYNEQFF.

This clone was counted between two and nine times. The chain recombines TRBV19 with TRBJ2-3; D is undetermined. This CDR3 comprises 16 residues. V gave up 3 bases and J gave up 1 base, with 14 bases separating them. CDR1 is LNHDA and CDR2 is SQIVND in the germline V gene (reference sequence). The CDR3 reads CASSMWQNRGTDTQYF. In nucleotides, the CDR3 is TGTGCCAGTAGTATGTGGCAGAATCGGGGCACAGATACGCAGTATTTT.

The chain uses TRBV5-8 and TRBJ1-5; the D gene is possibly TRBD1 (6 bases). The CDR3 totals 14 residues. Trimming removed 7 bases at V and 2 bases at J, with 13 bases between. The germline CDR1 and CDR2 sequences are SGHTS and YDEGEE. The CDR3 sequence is CASWQGQGNQPQHF. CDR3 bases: TGTGCCAGCTGGCAGGGGCAAGGCAATCAGCCCCAGCATTTT. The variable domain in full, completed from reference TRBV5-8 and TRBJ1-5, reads EAGVTQSPTHLIKTRGQQATLRCSPISGHTSVYWYQQALGLGLQFLLWYDEGEERNRGNFPPRFSGRQFPNYSSELNVNALELEDSALYLCASWQGQGNQPQHFGDGTRLSIL.

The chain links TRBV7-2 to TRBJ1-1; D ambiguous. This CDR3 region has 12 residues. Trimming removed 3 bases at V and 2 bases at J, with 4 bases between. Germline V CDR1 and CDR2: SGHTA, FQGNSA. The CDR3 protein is CASSFVNTEAFF. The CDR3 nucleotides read TGTGCCAGCAGCTTCGTAAACACTGAAGCTTTCTTT.

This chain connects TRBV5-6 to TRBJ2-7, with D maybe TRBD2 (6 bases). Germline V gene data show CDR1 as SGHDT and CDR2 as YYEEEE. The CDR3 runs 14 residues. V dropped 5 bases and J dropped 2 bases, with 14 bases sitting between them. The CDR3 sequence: CASRKGTLAYEQYF. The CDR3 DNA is TGTGCCAGCAGAAAGGGGACTTTAGCCTACGAGCAGTACTTC.

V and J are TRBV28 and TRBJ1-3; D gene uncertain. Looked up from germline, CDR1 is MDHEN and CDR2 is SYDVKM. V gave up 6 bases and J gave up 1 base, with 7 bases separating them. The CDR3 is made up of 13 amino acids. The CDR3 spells CASSHASGNTIYF. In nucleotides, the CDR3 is TGTGCCAGCAGCCACGCGTCTGGAAACACCATATATTTT.

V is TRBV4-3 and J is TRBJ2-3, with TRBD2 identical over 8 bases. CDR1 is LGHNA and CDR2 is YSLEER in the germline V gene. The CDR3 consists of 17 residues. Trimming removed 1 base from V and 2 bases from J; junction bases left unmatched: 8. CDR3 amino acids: CASSQGSSGGYTDTQYF. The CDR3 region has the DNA TGCGCCAGCAGCCAAGGCTCATCGGGAGGGTACACAGATACGCAGTATTTT.

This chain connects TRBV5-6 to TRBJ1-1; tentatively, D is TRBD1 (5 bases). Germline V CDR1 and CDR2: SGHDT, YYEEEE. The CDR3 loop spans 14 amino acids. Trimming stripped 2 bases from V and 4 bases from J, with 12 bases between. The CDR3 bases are TGTGCCAGCAGCTTTGGATGGGGGGTCACTGAAGCTTTCTTT. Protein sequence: CASSFGWGVTEAFF. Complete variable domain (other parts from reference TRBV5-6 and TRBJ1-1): DAGVTQSPTHLIKTRGQQVTLRCSPKSGHDTVSWYQQALGQGPQFIFQYYEEEERQRGNFPDRFSGHQFPNYSSELNVNALLLGDSALYLCASSFGWGVTEAFFGQGTRLTVV.

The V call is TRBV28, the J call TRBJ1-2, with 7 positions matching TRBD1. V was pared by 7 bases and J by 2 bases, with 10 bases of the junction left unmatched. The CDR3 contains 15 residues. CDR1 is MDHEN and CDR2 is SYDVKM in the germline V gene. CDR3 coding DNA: TGTGCCAGCAATACCTTACAGGGGCCGAACTATGGCTACACCTTC. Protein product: CASNTLQGPNYGYTF.

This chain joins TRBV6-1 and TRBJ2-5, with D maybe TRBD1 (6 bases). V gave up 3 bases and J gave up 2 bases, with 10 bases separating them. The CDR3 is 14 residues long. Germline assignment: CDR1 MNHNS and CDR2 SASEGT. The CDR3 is CASSDPDRQETQYF. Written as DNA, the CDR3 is TGTGCCAGCAGTGATCCCGACAGGCAAGAGACCCAGTACTTC.

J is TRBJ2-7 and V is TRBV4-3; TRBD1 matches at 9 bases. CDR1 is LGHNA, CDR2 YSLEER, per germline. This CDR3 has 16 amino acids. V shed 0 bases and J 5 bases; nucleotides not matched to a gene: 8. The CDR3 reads CASSQDSRTGVHEQYF. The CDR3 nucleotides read TGCGCCAGCAGCCAAGATAGCAGGACAGGGGTCCACGAGCAGTACTTC.

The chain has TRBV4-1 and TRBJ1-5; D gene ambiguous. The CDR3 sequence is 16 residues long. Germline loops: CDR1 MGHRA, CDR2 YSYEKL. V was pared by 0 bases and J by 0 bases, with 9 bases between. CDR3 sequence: CASSQERGNSNQPQHF. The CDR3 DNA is TGCGCCAGCAGCCAAGAACGAGGGAATAGCAATCAGCCCCAGCATTTT.

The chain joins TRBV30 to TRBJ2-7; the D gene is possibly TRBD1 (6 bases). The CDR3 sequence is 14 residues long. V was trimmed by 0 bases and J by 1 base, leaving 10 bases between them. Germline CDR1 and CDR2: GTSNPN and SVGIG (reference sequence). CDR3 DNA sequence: TGTGCCTGGAGTGTGCCAGGGGTGTCCTACGAGCAGTACTTC. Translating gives CAWSVPGVSYEQYF.

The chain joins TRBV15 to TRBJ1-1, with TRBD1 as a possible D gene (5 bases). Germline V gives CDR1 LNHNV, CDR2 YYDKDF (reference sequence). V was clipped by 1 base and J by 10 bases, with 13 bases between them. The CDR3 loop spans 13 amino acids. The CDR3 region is CATSRARDRVAFF. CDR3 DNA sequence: TGTGCCACCAGCAGAGCCAGGGATCGTGTAGCTTTCTTT. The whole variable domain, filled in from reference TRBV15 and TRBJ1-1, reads DAMVIQNPRYQVTQFGKPVTLSCSQTLNHNVMYWYQQKSSQAPKLLFHYYDKDFNNEADTPDNFQSRRPNTSFCFLDIRSPGLGDTAMYLCATSRARDRVAFFGQGTRLTVV.